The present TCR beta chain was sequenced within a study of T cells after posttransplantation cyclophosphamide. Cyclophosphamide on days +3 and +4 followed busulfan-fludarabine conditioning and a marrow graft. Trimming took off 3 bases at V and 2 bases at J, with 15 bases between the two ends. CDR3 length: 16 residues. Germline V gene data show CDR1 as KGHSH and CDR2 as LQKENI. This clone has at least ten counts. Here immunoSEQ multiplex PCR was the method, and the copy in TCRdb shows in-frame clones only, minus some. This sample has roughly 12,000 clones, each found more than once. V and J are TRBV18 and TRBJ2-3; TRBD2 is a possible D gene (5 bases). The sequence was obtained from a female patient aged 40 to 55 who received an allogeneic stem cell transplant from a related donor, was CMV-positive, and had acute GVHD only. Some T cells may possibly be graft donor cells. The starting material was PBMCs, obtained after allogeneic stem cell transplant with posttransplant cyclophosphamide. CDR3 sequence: CASSPRWTPNTDTQYF. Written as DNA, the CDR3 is TGTGCCAGCTCACCGCGGTGGACTCCTAACACAGATACGCAGTATTTT.